This TCR beta chain is drawn from a study of cytomegalovirus exposure and HLA in healthy donors. General study results and limits: The authors reported that TCR beta sequences could predict HLA-A and HLA-B alleles. These predictions were accurate for most subjects in the first cohort. Later analysis showed most CMV-associated TCR beta chains appearing HLA-restricted. Available immune exposure information covered CMV serostatus only.

Primers for the PCR totalled 60 Vbeta and 13 Jbeta. Sequenced by immunoSEQ multiplex PCR; TCRdb stores in-frame clones only, minus some. The repertoire holds more than 110,000 clones, with roughly 77% as singletons. Remarks on this clone: The target antigen is unknown.

V gave up 1 base and J gave up 2 bases; unmatched junction bases: 5. There are 16 residues in the CDR3. The V gene's germline CDR1 is SGHRS and CDR2 YFSETQ. The rearrangement joins TRBV5-1 to TRBJ2-3; TRBD2 agrees at 9 bases. This TCR derives from a man aged 30 to 45 in good health and CMV-seronegative. The sequenced sample was PBMCs. The CDR3 reads CASSLFGGGATDTQYF. CDR3 DNA: TGCGCCAGCAGCTTGTTCGGCGGGGGGGCCACAGATACGCAGTATTTT. The full variable domain, completed using reference TRBV5-1 and TRBJ2-3, is KAGVTQTPRYLIKTRGQQVTLSCSPISGHRSVSWYQQTPGQGLQFLFEYFSETQRNKGNFPGRFSGRQFSNSRSEMNVSTLELGDSALYLCASSLFGGGATDTQYFGPGTRLTVL.